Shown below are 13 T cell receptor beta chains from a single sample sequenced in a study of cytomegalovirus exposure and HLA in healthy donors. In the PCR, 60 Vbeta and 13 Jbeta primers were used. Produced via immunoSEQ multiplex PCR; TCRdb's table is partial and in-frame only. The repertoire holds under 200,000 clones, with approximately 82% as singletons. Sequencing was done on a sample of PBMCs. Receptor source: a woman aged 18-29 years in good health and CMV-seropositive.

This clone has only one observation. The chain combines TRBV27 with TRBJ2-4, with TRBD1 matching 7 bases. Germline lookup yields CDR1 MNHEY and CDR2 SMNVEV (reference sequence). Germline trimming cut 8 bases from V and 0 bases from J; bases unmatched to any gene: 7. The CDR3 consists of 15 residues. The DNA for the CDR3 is TGTGCCAGCGGAACAGGGGCGCTAGCCAAAAACATTCAGTACTTC. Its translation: CASGTGALAKNIQYF.

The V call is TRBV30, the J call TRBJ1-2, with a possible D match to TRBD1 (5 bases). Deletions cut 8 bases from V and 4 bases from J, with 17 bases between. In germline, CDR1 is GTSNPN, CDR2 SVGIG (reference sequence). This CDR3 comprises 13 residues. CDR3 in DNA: TGTGCCCTGGTAGACAGCGGGTTCTATGGCTACACCTTC. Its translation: CALVDSGFYGYTF.

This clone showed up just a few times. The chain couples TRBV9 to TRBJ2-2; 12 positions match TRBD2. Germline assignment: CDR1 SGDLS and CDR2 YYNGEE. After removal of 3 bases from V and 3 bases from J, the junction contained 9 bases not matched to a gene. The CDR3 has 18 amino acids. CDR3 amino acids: CASSADGLAGWDTGELFF. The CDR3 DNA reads TGTGCCAGCAGCGCCGATGGACTAGCGGGGTGGGACACCGGGGAGCTGTTTTTT.

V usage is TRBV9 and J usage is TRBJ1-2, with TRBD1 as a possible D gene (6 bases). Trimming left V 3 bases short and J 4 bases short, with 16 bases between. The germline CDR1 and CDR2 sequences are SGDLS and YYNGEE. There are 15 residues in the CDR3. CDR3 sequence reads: CASSGFRDTAYGYTF. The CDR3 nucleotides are TGTGCCAGCAGCGGCTTCCGGGACACTGCCTATGGCTACACCTTC.

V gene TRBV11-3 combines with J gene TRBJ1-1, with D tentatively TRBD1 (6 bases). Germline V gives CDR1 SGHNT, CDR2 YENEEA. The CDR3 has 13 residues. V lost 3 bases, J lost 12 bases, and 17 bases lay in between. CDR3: CASSFMSQGRTFF. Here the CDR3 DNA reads TGTGCCAGCAGCTTCATGTCACAGGGTAGGACTTTCTTT.

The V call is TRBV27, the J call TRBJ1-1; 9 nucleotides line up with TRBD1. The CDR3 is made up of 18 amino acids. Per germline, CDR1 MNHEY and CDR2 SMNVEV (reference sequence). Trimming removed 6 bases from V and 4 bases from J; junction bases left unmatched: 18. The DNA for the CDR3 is TGTGCCAGCAGCCCCACACGATCGGACAGGGGATTGGGCACTGAAGCTTTCTTT. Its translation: CASSPTRSDRGLGTEAFF.

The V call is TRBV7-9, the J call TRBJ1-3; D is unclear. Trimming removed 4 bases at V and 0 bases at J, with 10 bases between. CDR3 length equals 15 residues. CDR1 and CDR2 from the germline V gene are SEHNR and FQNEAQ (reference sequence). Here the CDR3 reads CASSSNTRSGNTIYF. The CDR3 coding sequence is TGTGCCAGCAGCTCTAATACCCGCTCTGGAAACACCATATATTTT.

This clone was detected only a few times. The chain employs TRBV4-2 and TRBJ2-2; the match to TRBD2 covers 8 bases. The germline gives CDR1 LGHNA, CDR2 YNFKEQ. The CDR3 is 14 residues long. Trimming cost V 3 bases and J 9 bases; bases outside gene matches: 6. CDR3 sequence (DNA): TGTGCCAGCAGCCAGGGCCGGGGGGGCCGGGAGCTGTTTTTT. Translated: CASSQGRGGRELFF.

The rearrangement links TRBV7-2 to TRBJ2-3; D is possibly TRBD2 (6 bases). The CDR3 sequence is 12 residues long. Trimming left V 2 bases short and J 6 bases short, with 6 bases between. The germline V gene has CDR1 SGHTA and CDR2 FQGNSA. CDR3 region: CASSLLADTQYF. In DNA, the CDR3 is TGTGCCAGCAGCTTACTAGCGGATACGCAGTATTTT. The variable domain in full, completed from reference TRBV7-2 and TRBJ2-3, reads GAGVSQSPSNKVTEKGKDVELRCDPISGHTALYWYRQSLGQGLEFLIYFQGNSAPDKSGLPSDRFSAERTGGSVSTLTIQRTQQEDSAVYLCASSLLADTQYFGPGTRLTVL.

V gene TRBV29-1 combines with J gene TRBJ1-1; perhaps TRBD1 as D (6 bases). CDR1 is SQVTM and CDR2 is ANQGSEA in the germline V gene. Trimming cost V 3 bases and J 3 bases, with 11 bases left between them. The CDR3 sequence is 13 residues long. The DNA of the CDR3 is TGCAGCGTTGAGGGGGCGCGTGACACTGAAGCTTTCTTT. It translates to CSVEGARDTEAFF.

The CDR3 loop is CASSSLAGTNNEQFF. Here the CDR3 DNA reads TGTGCCAGCAGTTCCCTAGCGGGGACGAACAATGAGCAGTTCTTC. V usage is TRBV11-1 and J usage is TRBJ2-1, with 9 nucleotides matching TRBD2. The CDR3 consists of 15 residues. Germline CDR1 reads SGHAT; CDR2 reads FQDESV (reference sequence). V lost 6 bases and J lost 5; bases outside the gene matches: 8.

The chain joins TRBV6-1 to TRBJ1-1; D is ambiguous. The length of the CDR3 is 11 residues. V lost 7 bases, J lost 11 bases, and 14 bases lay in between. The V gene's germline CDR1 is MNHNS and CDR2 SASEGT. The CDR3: CASNDLTEAFF. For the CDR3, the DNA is TGTGCCAGCAATGACCTCACGGAGGCTTTCTTT.

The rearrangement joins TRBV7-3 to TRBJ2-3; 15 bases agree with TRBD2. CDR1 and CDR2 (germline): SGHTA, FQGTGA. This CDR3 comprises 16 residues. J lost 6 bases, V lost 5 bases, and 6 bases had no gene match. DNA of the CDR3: TGTGCCAGCAGCCCAGGGGGACTAGCGGGGGGTGATACGCAGTATTTT. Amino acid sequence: CASSPGGLAGGDTQYF.